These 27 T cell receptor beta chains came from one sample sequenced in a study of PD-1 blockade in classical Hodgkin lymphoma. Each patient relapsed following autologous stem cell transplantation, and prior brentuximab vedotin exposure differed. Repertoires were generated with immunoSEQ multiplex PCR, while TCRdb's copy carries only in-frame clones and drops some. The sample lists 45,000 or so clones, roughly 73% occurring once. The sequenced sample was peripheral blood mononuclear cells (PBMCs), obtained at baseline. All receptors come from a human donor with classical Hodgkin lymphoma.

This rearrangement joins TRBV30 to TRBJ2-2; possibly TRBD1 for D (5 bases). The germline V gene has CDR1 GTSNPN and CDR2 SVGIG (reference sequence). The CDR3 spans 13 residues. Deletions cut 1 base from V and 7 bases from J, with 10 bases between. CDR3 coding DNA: TGTGCCTGGAGTGCAGGGCTGGGCGGGGAGCTGTTTTTT. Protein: CAWSAGLGGELFF.

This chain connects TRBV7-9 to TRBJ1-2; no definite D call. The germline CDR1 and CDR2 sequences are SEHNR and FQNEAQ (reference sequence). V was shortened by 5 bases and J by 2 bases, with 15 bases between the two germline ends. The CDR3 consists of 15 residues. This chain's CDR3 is CASSPRVYANYGYTF. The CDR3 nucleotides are TGTGCCAGCAGCCCAAGGGTTTATGCCAACTATGGCTACACCTTC. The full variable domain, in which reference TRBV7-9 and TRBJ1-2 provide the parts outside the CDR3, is DTGVSQNPRHKITKRGQNVTFRCDPISEHNRLYWYRQTLGQGPEFLTYFQNEAQLEKSRLLSDRFSAERPKGSFSTLEIQRTEQGDSAMYLCASSPRVYANYGYTFGSGTRLTVV.

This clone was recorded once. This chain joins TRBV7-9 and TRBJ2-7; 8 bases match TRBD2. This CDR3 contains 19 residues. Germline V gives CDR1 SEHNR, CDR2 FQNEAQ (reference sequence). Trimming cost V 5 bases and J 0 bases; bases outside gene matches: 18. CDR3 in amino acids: CASSQTSTGGRPLSYEQYF. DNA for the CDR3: TGTGCCAGCAGCCAGACATCCACGGGGGGGAGACCCCTCTCCTACGAGCAGTACTTC.

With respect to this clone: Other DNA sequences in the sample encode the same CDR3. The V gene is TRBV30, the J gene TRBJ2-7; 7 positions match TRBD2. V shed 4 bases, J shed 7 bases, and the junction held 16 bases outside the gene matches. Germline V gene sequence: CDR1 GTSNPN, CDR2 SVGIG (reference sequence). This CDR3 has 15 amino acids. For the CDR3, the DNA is TGTGCCTGGAAATATTCGGGCGGGAGCCCCGCAGAGCAGTACTTC. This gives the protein CAWKYSGGSPAEQYF. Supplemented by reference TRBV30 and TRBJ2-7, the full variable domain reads SQTIHQWPATLVQPVGSPLSLECTVEGTSNPNLYWYRQAAGRGLQLLFYSVGIGQISSEVPQNLSASRPQDRQFILSSKKLLLSDSGFYLCAWKYSGGSPAEQYFGPGTRLTVT.

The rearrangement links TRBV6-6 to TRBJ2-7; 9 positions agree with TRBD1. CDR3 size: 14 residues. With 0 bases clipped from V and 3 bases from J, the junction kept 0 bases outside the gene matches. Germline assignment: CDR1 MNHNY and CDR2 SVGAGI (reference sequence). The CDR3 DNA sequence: TGTGCCAGCAGTTACTCGGGACAGGGCTACGAGCAGTACTTC. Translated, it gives CASSYSGQGYEQYF.

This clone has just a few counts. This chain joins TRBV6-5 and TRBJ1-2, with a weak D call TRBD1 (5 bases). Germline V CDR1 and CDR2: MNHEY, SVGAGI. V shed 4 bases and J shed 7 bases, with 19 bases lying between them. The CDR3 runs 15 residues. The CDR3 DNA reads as TGTGCCAGCAGTTCCACTGACGGCAGGGCGGTTGGCTACACCTTC. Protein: CASSSTDGRAVGYTF.

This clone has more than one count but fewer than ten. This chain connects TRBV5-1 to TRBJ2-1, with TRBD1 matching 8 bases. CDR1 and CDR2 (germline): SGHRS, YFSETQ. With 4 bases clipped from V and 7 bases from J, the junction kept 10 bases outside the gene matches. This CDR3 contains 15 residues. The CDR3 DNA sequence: TGCGCCAGCAGCCCAGGACAGGGCTTGGGAAATGAGCAGTTCTTC. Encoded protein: CASSPGQGLGNEQFF.

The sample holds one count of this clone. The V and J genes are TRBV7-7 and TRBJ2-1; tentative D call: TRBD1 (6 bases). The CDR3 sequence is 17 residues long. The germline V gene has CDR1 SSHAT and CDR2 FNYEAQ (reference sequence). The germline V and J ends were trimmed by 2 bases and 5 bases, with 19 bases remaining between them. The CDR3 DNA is TGTGCCAGCAGCTTAAGTCCCCTCCCACAGGGAGACAATGAGCAGTTCTTC. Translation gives CASSLSPLPQGDNEQFF.

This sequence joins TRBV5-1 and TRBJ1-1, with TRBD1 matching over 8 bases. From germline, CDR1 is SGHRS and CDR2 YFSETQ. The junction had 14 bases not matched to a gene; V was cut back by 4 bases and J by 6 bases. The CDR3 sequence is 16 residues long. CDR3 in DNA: TGCGCCAGCAGCCCCGGGACAGGTGCCTGGGGACCTGAAGCTTTCTTT. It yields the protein CASSPGTGAWGPEAFF.

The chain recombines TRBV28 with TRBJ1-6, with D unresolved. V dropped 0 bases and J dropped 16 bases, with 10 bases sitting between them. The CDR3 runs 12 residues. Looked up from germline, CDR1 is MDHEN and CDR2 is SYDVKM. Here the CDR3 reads CASSLWAESLHF. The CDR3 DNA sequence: TGTGCCAGCAGTTTATGGGCAGAAAGTCTCCACTTT.

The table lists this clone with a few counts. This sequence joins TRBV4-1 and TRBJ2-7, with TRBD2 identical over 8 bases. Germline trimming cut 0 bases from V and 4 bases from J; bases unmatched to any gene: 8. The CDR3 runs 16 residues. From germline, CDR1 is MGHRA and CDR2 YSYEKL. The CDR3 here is CASSQDPGGASYEQYF. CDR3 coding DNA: TGCGCCAGCAGCCAAGACCCCGGGGGGGCTTCGTACGAGCAGTACTTC.

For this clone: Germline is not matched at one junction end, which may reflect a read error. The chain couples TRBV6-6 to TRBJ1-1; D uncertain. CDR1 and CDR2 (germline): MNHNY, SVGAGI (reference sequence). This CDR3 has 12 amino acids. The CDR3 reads CASSYPAGSTSF. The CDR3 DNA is TGTGCCAGCAGTTACCCGGCAGGTAGCACAAGCTTT.

CDR3 in amino acids: CASSPAQGWTGELFF. The CDR3 DNA reads TGTGCCAGTAGCCCGGCCCAAGGGTGGACCGGGGAGCTGTTTTTT. V is TRBV19 and J is TRBJ2-2; unclear D gene. Germline V gives CDR1 LNHDA, CDR2 SQIVND (reference sequence). CDR3 length equals 15 residues. With 6 bases removed from V and 5 bases from J, the gap between germline ends came to 16 bases.

The CDR3 DNA sequence: TGTGCCAGCAGCTTGGGGGGAGGGGCAGGGAGCAATCAGCCCCAGCATTTT. It translates to CASSLGGGAGSNQPQHF. The chain joins TRBV5-6 to TRBJ1-5; TRBD1 might be the D (5 bases). Deletions cut 0 bases from V and 1 base from J, with 14 bases between. The germline V gene has CDR1 SGHDT and CDR2 YYEEEE. CDR3 size: 17 residues.

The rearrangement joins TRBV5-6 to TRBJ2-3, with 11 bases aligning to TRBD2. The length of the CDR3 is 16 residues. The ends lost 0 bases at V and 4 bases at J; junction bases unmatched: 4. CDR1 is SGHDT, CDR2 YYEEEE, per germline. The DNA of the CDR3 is TGTGCCAGCAGCTTGGGACTAGCGGGGAGGGCAGATACGCAGTATTTT. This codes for CASSLGLAGRADTQYF.

The CDR3 loop reads CASSAGGWSYNEQFF. Here the CDR3 DNA reads TGTGCCAGCTCCGCAGGGGGCTGGTCCTACAATGAGCAGTTCTTC. The chain carries TRBV27 and TRBJ2-1; 8 positions agree with TRBD1. The germline V gene encodes CDR1 MNHEY and CDR2 SMNVEV (reference sequence). J gave up 1 base and V 8 bases, and 7 bases lay outside the gene matches. There are 15 residues in the CDR3.

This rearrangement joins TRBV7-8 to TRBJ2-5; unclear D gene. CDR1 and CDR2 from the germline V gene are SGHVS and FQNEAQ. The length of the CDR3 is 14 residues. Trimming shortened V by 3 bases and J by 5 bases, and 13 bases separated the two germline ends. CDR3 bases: TGTGCCAGCAGCTTGTTCTCGAGCTCTGAGACCCAGTACTTC. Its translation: CASSLFSSSETQYF.

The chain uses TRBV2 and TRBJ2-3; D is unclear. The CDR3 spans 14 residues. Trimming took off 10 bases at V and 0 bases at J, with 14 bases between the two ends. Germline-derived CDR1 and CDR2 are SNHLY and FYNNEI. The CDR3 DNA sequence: TGTGCCACCGGACCGATGGGGAGCACAGATACGCAGTATTTT. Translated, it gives CATGPMGSTDTQYF.

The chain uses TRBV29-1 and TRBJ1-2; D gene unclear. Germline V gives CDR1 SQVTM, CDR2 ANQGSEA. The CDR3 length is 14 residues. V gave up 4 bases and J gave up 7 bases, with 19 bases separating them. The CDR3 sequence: CSVAGEVLPFGYTF. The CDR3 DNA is TGCAGCGTTGCCGGGGAGGTGCTCCCTTTTGGCTACACCTTC.

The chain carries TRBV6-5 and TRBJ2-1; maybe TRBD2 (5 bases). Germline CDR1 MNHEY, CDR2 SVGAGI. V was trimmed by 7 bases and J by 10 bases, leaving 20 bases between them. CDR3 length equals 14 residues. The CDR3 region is CASTPTNTRSEQFF. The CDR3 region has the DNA TGTGCCAGCACCCCGACTAACACTAGATCGGAGCAGTTCTTC.

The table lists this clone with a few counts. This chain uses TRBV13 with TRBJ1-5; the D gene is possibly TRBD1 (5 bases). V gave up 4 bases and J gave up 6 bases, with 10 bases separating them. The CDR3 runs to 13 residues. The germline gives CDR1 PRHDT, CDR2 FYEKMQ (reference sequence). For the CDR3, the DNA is TGTGCCAGCAGCTCATTGAGGGGTCAGCCCCAGCATTTT. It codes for CASSSLRGQPQHF.

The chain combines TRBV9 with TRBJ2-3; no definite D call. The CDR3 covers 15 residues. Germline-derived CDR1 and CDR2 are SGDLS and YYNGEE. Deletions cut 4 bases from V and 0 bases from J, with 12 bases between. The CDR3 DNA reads TGTGCCAGCAGCCCGGCCGATTCTAGCACAGATACGCAGTATTTT. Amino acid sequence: CASSPADSSTDTQYF. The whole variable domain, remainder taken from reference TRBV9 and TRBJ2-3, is DSGVTQTPKHLITATGQRVTLRCSPRSGDLSVYWYQQSLDQGLQFLIQYYNGEERAKGNILERFSAQQFPDLHSELNLSSLELGDSALYFCASSPADSSTDTQYFGPGTRLTVL.

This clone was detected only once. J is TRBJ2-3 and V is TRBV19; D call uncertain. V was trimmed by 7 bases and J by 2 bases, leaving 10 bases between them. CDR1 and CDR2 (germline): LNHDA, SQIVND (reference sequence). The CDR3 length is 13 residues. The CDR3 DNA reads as TGTGCCAGTAAGCTCTCCTTCACAGATACGCAGTATTTT. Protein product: CASKLSFTDTQYF.

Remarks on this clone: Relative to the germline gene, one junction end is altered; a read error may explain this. CDR3 nucleotides: TGCAGCGTTGAAGGCCCGGGTCAGCTTTTT. It encodes CSVEGPGQLF. The chain uses TRBV29-1 and TRBJ2-3; D is unclear. The CDR3 runs 10 residues. Germline values: CDR1 SQVTM, CDR2 ANQGSEA.

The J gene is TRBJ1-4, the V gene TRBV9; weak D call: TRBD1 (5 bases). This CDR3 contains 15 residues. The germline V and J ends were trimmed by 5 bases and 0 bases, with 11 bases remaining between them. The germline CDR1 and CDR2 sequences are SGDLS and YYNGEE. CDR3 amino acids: CASSEQGTTNEKLFF. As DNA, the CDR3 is TGTGCCAGCAGTGAGCAGGGAACAACTAATGAAAAACTGTTTTTT.

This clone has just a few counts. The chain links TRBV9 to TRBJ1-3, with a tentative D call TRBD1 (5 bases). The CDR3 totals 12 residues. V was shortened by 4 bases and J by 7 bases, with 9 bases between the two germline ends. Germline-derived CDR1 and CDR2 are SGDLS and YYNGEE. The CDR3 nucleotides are TGTGCCAGCAGCCCGCGGGGGAACACCATATATTTT. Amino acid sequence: CASSPRGNTIYF.

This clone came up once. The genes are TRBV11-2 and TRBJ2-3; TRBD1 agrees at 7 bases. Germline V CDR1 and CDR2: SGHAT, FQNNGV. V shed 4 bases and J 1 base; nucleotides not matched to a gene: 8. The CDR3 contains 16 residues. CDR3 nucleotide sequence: TGTGCCAGCAGCTCCTCCGGGACAGCCCGCACAGATACGCAGTATTTT. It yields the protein CASSSSGTARTDTQYF. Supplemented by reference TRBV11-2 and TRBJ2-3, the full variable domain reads EAGVAQSPRYKIIEKRQSVAFWCNPISGHATLYWYQQILGQGPKLLIQFQNNGVVDDSQLPKDRFSAERLKGVDSTLKIQPAKLEDSAVYLCASSSSGTARTDTQYFGPGTRLTVL.